The source of this T cell receptor beta chain is a study of blood T cell repertoires in COVID-19. The V segment lost 2 bases and the J segment 7 bases; nucleotides outside the gene matches: 11. Germline V lookup: CDR1 SGHRS, CDR2 YFSETQ. The CDR3 sequence is 15 residues long. Original data processing: Cell counts per sample came from amplifying reference gene primers. The method was immunoSEQ multiplex PCR; TCRdb's version includes in-frame clones alone and lacks a portion of them. The V and J calls and clone size were taken over from that table, and D and trimming were inferred from the DNA. The data contain roughly 92,000 clones, approximately 80% of them singletons.

This TCR derives from a woman of 80 years or more with active or convalescent COVID-19. The chain recombines TRBV5-1 with TRBJ1-2, with TRBD1 matching 7 bases. The sequencing sample was made of peripheral blood. CDR3 bases: TGCGCCAGCAGCTTCCCGGACAGGACCGAGGGTGGCTACACCTTC. Translating gives CASSFPDRTEGGYTF.